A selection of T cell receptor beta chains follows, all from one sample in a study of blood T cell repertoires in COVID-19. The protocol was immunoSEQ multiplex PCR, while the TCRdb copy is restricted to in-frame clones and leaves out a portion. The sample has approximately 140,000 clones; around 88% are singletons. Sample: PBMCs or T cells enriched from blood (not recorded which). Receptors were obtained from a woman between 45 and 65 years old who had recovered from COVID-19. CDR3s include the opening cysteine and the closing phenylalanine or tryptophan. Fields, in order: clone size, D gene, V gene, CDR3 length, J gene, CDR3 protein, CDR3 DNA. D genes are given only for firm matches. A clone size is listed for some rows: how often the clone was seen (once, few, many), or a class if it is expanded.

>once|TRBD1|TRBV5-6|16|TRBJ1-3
CASSLGQGASGNTIYF
TGTGCCAGCAGCTTGGGACAGGGGGCCTCTGGAAACACCATATATTTT
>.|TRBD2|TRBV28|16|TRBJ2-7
CASSFPGLAGENEQYF
TGTGCCAGCAGTTTCCCCGGACTAGCGGGGGAGAACGAGCAGTACTTC
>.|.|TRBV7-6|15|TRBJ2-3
CASSFGGASTDTQYF
TGTGCCAGCAGCTTTGGGGGCGCAAGCACAGATACGCAGTATTTT
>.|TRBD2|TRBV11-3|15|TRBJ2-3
CASSFSDGGTDTQYF
TGTGCCAGCAGCTTTAGTGACGGGGGGACAGATACGCAGTATTTT
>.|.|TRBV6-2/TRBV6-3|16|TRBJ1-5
CASSYNGREVEQPQHF
TGTGCCAGCAGTTACAACGGCAGGGAGGTGGAGCAGCCCCAGCATTTT
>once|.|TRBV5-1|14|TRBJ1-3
CASSFEYSGNTIYF
TGCGCCAGCAGCTTTGAGTACTCTGGAAACACCATATATTTT
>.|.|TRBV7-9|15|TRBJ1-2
CASSSPTRMGYGYTF
TGTGCCAGCAGCTCCCCCACGCGGATGGGCTATGGCTACACCTTC
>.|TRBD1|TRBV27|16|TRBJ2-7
CASSPRQGVEGYEQYF
TGTGCCAGCAGTCCGAGACAGGGGGTGGAAGGATACGAGCAGTACTTC
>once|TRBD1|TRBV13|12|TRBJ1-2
CASSGHRGSYTF
TGTGCCAGCAGCGGCCACAGGGGTAGCTACACCTTC
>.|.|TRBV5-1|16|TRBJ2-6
CASSLQESSGANVLTF
TGCGCCAGCAGCCTACAGGAGAGCTCTGGGGCCAACGTCCTGACTTTC
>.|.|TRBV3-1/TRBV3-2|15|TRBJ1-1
CASSQRGGVHTEAFF
TGTGCCAGCAGCCAAAGGGGAGGGGTTCACACTGAAGCTTTCTTT
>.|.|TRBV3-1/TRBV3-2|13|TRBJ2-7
CASSHRGLYEQYF
TGTGCCAGCAGCCACAGGGGCCTCTACGAGCAGTACTTC
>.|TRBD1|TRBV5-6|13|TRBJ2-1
CASSLARGIEQFF
TGTGCCAGCAGCTTGGCCAGGGGGATTGAGCAGTTCTTC
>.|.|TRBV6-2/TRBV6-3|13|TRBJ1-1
CASSYSSGIEAFF
TGTGCCAGCAGTTACTCGTCCGGTATTGAAGCTTTCTTT
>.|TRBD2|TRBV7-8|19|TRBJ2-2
CASSLLGTSGGAYTGELFF
TGTGCCAGCAGCTTACTCGGGACTAGCGGGGGGGCCTACACCGGGGAGCTGTTTTTT
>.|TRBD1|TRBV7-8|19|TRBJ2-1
CASSRHPGTDELSYNEQFF
TGTGCCAGCAGCAGGCACCCCGGGACAGACGAACTCTCCTACAATGAGCAGTTCTTC
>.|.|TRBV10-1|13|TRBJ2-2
CASTPRGGGELFF
TGCGCCAGCACCCCCAGGGGTGGCGGGGAGCTGTTTTTT
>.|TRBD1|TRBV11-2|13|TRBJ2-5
CASDRTGKETQYF
TGTGCCAGCGATCGGACAGGGAAGGAGACCCAGTACTTC
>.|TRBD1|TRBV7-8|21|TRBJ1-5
CASSLDGSGTGGFYSNQPQHF
TGTGCCAGCAGCTTAGATGGATCCGGGACAGGGGGCTTTTATAGCAATCAGCCCCAGCATTTT
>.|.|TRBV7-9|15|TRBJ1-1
CASSPGSGGHTEAFF
TGTGCCAGCAGCCCCGGGTCGGGGGGGCACACTGAAGCTTTCTTT
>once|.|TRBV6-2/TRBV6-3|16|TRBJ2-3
CASSYSRAVYTDTQYF
TGTGCCAGCAGTTACTCGAGGGCGGTATACACAGATACGCAGTATTTT
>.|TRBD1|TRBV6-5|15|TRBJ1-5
CASSPGTAFNQPQHF
TGTGCCAGCAGCCCCGGGACAGCATTTAATCAGCCCCAGCATTTT
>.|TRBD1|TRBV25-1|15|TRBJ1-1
CASSGLDRGNTEAFF
TGTGCCAGCAGTGGATTGGACAGGGGAAACACTGAAGCTTTCTTT
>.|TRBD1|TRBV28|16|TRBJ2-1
CASSLWGTGGYNEQFF
TGTGCCAGCAGTTTATGGGGGACAGGGGGCTACAATGAGCAGTTCTTC
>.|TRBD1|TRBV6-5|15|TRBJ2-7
CASSRDRGPSYEQYF
TGTGCCAGCAGTAGGGACAGGGGGCCGTCCTACGAGCAGTACTTC
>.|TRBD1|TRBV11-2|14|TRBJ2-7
CASSLGQAVYEQYF
TGTGCCAGCAGCCTGGGACAGGCGGTCTACGAGCAGTACTTC
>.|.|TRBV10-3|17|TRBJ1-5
CAISESGPPGGNQPQHF
TGTGCCATCAGTGAGTCGGGCCCCCCAGGGGGCAATCAGCCCCAGCATTTT
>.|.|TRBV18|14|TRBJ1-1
CASSPGRGGTEAFF
TGTGCCAGCTCCCCAGGAAGGGGAGGCACTGAAGCTTTCTTT
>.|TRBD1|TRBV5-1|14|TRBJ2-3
CASSAGTGIDTQYF
TGCGCCAGCAGCGCCGGGACAGGGATAGATACGCAGTATTTT
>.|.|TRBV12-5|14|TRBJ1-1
CASGFTGLNTEAFF
TGTGCTAGTGGTTTCACGGGGTTGAACACTGAAGCTTTCTTT
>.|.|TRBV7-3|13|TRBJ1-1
CASSFSGTGEAFF
TGTGCCAGCAGCTTTTCTGGGACTGGGGAAGCTTTCTTT
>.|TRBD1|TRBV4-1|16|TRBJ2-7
CASSPIRVQGAREQYF
TGCGCCAGCAGCCCCATCCGGGTACAGGGGGCTCGGGAGCAGTACTTC
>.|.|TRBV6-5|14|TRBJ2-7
CASRSSRGSYEQYF
TGTGCCAGCAGATCCTCTCGGGGATCCTACGAGCAGTACTTC
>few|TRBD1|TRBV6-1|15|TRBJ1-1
CASSEAGTANTEAFF
TGTGCCAGCAGTGAAGCGGGGACAGCAAACACTGAAGCTTTCTTT
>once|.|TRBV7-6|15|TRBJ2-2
CASSLEGGAGGELFF
TGTGCCAGCAGCTTAGAGGGGGGGGCCGGCGGGGAGCTGTTTTTT
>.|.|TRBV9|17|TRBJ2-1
CASSVALQPSSYNEQFF
TGTGCCAGCAGCGTAGCTTTACAGCCGAGCTCCTACAATGAGCAGTTCTTC
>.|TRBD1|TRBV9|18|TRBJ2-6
CASSPRDRGQSGANVLTF
TGTGCCAGCAGCCCTCGGGACAGGGGGCAGTCTGGGGCCAACGTCCTGACTTTC
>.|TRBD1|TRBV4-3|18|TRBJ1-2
CASSQDHGQGAWAYGYTF
TGCGCCAGCAGCCAAGATCATGGACAGGGGGCCTGGGCCTATGGCTACACCTTC
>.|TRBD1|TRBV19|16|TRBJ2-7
CASSIDTGVVSYEQYF
TGTGCCAGTAGTATAGATACAGGGGTCGTATCCTACGAGCAGTACTTC
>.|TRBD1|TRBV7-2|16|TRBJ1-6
CASSFGRSGGNSPLHF
TGTGCCAGCAGCTTTGGGAGATCAGGGGGCAATTCACCCCTCCACTTT